This T cell receptor (beta chain) was recovered during a study of OX40 agonist ivuxolimab in advanced cancers. Study-level background: The costimulatory receptor OX40 (CD134) was targeted by ivuxolimab, a fully human IgG2 agonistic monoclonal antibody. Intravenous ivuxolimab was administered to patients every 2 weeks at six dose levels: 0.01, 0.1, 0.3, 1.5, 3 and 10 mg/kg. Of the approximately 50 dose-escalation patients, hepatocellular carcinoma was present in around 20, melanoma in some 15, renal cell carcinoma in 9 and head and neck cancer in 9. A male proportion of 82.7% and a mean age of about 60 years, ranging from about 23 to 90, were recorded for the dose-escalation cohort. Patients were allowed to have had prior anti-PD-1, anti-PD-L1 or anti-CTLA-4 therapy, and around 41% of the dose-escalation patients had previously received checkpoint inhibitors. Partial responses occurred in three dose-escalation patients, of whom one had hepatocellular carcinoma and two had cutaneous melanoma. Peripheral TCRbeta sequencing aimed to test whether ivuxolimab altered TCR sequence diversity and caused clonal T-cell expansion. The paper describes the monotherapy dose-escalation part (N of about 54 patients) of the phase I trial of ivuxolimab. Overall study results and their limits: In the 0.1-3.0 mg/kg groups, partial responders were among the patients with the lowest normalized peripheral clonal expansion, particularly in CD8+ T cells. Low levels of normalized T-cell clonal expansion were also seen in some patients who did not respond. At doses from 0.1 to 3.0 mg/kg, clonal expansion was seen in both CD4+ and CD8+ blood T cells between baseline and week 6. Antigen specificity was not determined for the clonally expanded peripheral T cells. After ivuxolimab, CD8+ T cells had more expanded clones than CD4+ T cells on average.

Genomic DNA was isolated from the sorted cells so that the TCRbeta CDR3 region could be sequenced. The immunoSEQ Assay was used for sequencing of TCRbeta CDR3 regions. Held by TCRdb, this immuneACCESS table contains in-frame sequences only and omits some clones. Under half of the omission traces to an unresolved V gene where checked; the cause of the rest is unknown. The sample table records some 8,300 clones; 70% to 75% of these occur just once. The ten largest clones add up to 48% of the sample. The CDR3 spans 16 residues, from the cysteine through the phenylalanine. Of all the DNA, just the CDR3 is kept, 48 bases in frame from base 1. CDR1 and CDR2, per the germline V gene, are SGHVS and FNYEAQ. Here V drops 2 bases and J drops 0 bases, and the junction holds 5 bases not matched to any gene. Remarks on this clone: It lacks a known antigen. No much larger clone is present one base from it, and per-base qualities are unavailable.

Patients with a history of autoimmune disease or receiving systemic immunosuppression were excluded from the trial. Peripheral blood for TCR sequencing was drawn from every dose cohort at baseline, at cycle 4 day 1 and at cycle 7 day 1. Samples were obtained from an open-label, multicenter, first-in-human phase I dose-escalation trial of ivuxolimab. Adults with locally advanced or metastatic melanoma, renal cell, hepatocellular, or head and neck squamous cell carcinoma were enrolled in the trial. Before TCR sequencing, CD4+ T cells and CD8+ T cells were sorted from peripheral blood as separate populations.

Specimen: CD4+ or CD8+ T cells sorted from blood, collected in a trial of the OX40 agonist ivuxolimab. The chain links TRBV7-6 with TRBJ1-2; 8 central bases correspond to TRBD1. The TCR was taken from an adult with an advanced solid tumor such as melanoma, head and neck, liver or kidney cancer. The DNA sequence follows: TGTGCCAGCAGCTTATGGACAGGGACCTCTAACTATGGCTACACCTTC. This encodes CASSLWTGTSNYGYTF.